This T cell receptor beta chain was identified during a study of beta chain features in type 1 diabetes. The single heparinised draw taken from each donor contained approximately 120 mL of blood on average. Study results and caveats: PCR may have favored shorter templates equally in patients and controls. Type 1 diabetes patients had fewer VDJ junction insertions and more deletions. All four CD4+ subsets of Type 1 diabetes patients contained TCRB CDR3s that were moderately but significantly shorter.

As for this clone: Its antigen is not known.

Germline V gene lookup returns CDR1 SQVTM and CDR2 ANQGSEA. V trimming: 7 bases; J trimming: 5 bases; junction bases outside the gene matches: 5. CDR3 length: 12 residues. Every bit of the isolated RNA underwent reverse transcription, so sequencing read expressed TCRB transcripts. Repertoires were generated with immunoSEQ multiplex PCR, while TCRdb's copy carries only in-frame clones and drops some. The sample yields approximately 170,000 clones, less than 9.5% seen once. The chain recombines TRBV29-1 with TRBJ1-1; 9 positions match TRBD1. This clonotype was obtained from a woman aged 35 to 49 with type 1 diabetes. The sequenced material came from central memory CD4+ T cells from blood. The CDR3 is CSGDRGETEAFF. The DNA for the CDR3 is TGCAGCGGCGACAGGGGGGAGACTGAAGCTTTCTTT.